These 17 T cell receptor beta chains came from one sample sequenced in a study of glioma-infiltrating T cells (TCRdb year 2016). The run used an Illumina MiSeq. The iRepertoire nested amplicon-rescue multiplex PCR (arm-PCR) platform was used to amplify TCR alpha and beta CDR3 regions from RNA. In-frame beta chains were kept once TCRdb had trimmed the public reads at Q25 with fastp and called clones with MiXCR. Identical CDR3 protein sequences are pooled into one entry, listed with their most common genes and DNA. The sample records 100,000 to 150,000 distinct CDR3 sequences, roughly 24% of which are singletons. Over 12% of the sample belongs to the ten largest clones. The material sequenced was glioma tissue, nonneoplastic brain tissue, or PBMCs (not recorded which). The receptors stem from a human donor with low-grade glioma or glioblastoma, undergoing nonglioma brain surgery, or in good health (not recorded which).

This clonotype was recorded at least ten times. The rearrangement links TRBV20-1 to TRBJ2-1, with 7 bases matching TRBD2. Germline V gene sequence: CDR1 DFQATT, CDR2 SNEGSKA (reference sequence). This CDR3 has 15 residues. With 3 bases clipped from V and 1 base from J, the junction kept 6 bases outside the gene matches. As DNA, the CDR3 is TGCAGTGCTAGTTCCCCTAGCGGTTCCTACAATGAGCAGTTCTTC. Translation: CSASSPSGSYNEQFF.

This clonotype was detected many times. Germline and junction disagree at one end, which may indicate a read error. The rearrangement uses TRBV7-7 and TRBJ1-1; D not resolved. Germline CDR1 is SSHAT and CDR2 is FNYEAQ (reference sequence). This CDR3 has 13 amino acids. Written as DNA, the CDR3 is TGTGCTAGCAGCTTAGCGTTACACACTGAAGCTTTCTTT. It specifies CASSLALHTEAFF.

V gene TRBV30 combines with J gene TRBJ1-5; D unresolved. Germline assignment: CDR1 GTSNPN and CDR2 SVGIG (reference sequence). The V gene lost 3 bases and the J gene lost 3 bases, with 12 bases spanning the gap. This CDR3 comprises 14 residues. This CDR3 reads CAWSAGGINQPQHF. For the CDR3, the DNA is TGTGCCTGGAGCGCAGGTGGTATCAATCAGCCCCAGCATTTT.

This clonotype was observed many times. This CDR3 reads CASSEAHGYTF. The DNA of the CDR3 is TGTGCCAGCAGTGAAGCGCACGGCTACACCTTC. V gene TRBV6-1 combines with J gene TRBJ1-2; D call uncertain. Germline V gives CDR1 MNHNS, CDR2 SASEGT. The CDR3 spans 11 residues. The V end lost 0 bases, the J end lost 8 bases, and 4 bases lay between the germline ends.

Note on this clonotype: A read error may be the cause here, since a much bigger clone is one base away. This chain joins TRBV20-1 and TRBJ2-7; no clear D. This CDR3 is 11 amino acids long. From germline, CDR1 is DFQATT and CDR2 SNEGSKA (reference sequence). V lost 2 bases, J lost 5 bases, and 7 bases lay in between. In nucleotides, the CDR3 is TGCAGTGCTAGAAGAGATGACGAGCAGTACTTC. It encodes CSARRDDEQYF.

The table lists this clonotype with many counts. This chain links TRBV7-2 with TRBJ1-1; 7 bases fit TRBD1. CDR1 SGHTA and CDR2 FQGNSA come from the germline V gene. The junction had 6 bases not matched to a gene; V was cut back by 4 bases and J by 10 bases. This CDR3 comprises 12 residues. CDR3 in amino acids: CASSSTGTAAFF. CDR3 sequence (DNA): TGTGCCAGCAGCTCTACCGGGACAGCAGCTTTCTTT.

About this clonotype itself: The junction differs from germline at one of its ends, possibly a read error. The chain carries TRBV18 and TRBJ2-3; D may be TRBD1 (5 bases). The germline gives CDR1 KGHSH, CDR2 LQKENI. The CDR3 sequence is 13 residues long. CDR3 in DNA: TGTGCCAGCTCCCTTGGGCCCACAGGTACGCAGTATTTT. This codes for CASSLGPTGTQYF.

This clonotype has just a few counts. The chain is built from TRBV6-1 and TRBJ2-5, with 8 nucleotides matching TRBD1. V shed 6 bases, J shed 2 bases, and the junction held 8 bases outside the gene matches. The germline CDR1 and CDR2 sequences are MNHNS and SASEGT. This CDR3 region has 15 residues. CDR3 sequence: CASSRGTGPQETQYF. Written as DNA, the CDR3 is TGTGCCAGCAGCCGAGGGACAGGCCCGCAAGAGACCCAGTACTTC.

Many counts were recorded for this clonotype. This chain links TRBV4-3 with TRBJ2-7; 7 bases match TRBD2. The CDR3 spans 14 residues. Losses at the gene ends were 0 bases for V and 7 bases for J; bases not matched to a gene: 6. Looked up from germline, CDR1 is LGHNA and CDR2 is YSLEER. The CDR3 coding sequence is TGCGCCAGCAGCCAAGAGTGGACTAGTGGAGAGCAGTACTTC. It is translated as CASSQEWTSGEQYF.

As regards this clonotype: This may be a read error: a much more frequent sequence differs by one nucleotide. J is TRBJ2-6 and V is TRBV28; the D gene is possibly TRBD1 (5 bases). CDR1 MDHEN and CDR2 SYDVKM come from the germline V gene. This CDR3 contains 17 residues. The CDR3 DNA sequence: TGTGCCAGAAGTTTGGACAAGTGGGCATCTGGGGCCAACGTCCTGACTTTC. It is translated as CARSLDKWASGANVLTF.

This clonotype was observed a few times. J is TRBJ2-6 and V is TRBV12-3 or TRBV12-4; no reliable D call. This CDR3 comprises 15 residues. V lost 2 bases and J lost 0, with 5 bases in between. This CDR3 is CASSLKSSGANVLTF. CDR3 nucleotide sequence: TGTGCCAGCAGTTTAAAGTCCTCTGGGGCCAACGTCCTGACTTTC.

This clonotype was counted a few times. The V gene is TRBV18, the J gene TRBJ1-3, with TRBD1 identical over 7 bases. The CDR3 totals 19 residues. Germline V gene lookup returns CDR1 KGHSH and CDR2 LQKENI. V lost 5 bases, J lost 0 bases, and 16 bases stayed unmatched. The DNA for the CDR3 is TGTGCCAGCTCAATCAACGGAGAAGCAGGGGGGTTCTCTGGAAACACCATATATTTT. It encodes CASSINGEAGGFSGNTIYF.

In this sample, this clonotype turned up many times. The chain recombines TRBV10-3 with TRBJ2-3; the D gene is possibly TRBD1 (6 bases). Per the germline V gene, CDR1 is ENHRY and CDR2 is SYGVKD. CDR3 length: 15 amino acids. V gave up 3 bases and J gave up 2 bases, with 12 bases separating them. The CDR3 here is CAISESGVDTDTQYF. DNA of the CDR3: TGTGCCATCAGTGAATCAGGGGTTGACACAGATACGCAGTATTTT.

This clonotype was picked up many times. The CDR3 DNA sequence: TGTGCCAGCAGCCACCTAGGACACAGCAACTCTGGAAACACCATATATTTT. This gives the protein CASSHLGHSNSGNTIYF. The V and J genes are TRBV14 and TRBJ1-3; weak D call: TRBD1 (5 bases). The germline V gene encodes CDR1 SGHDN and CDR2 FVKESK. V lost 3 bases to trimming and J lost 0 bases, with 15 bases between them. The CDR3 runs to 17 residues.

This clonotype was found many times. The chain uses TRBV12-3 or TRBV12-4 and TRBJ2-5; a weak D match, TRBD1 (5 bases). V gave up 2 bases and J gave up 1 base, with 11 bases separating them. The length of the CDR3 is 15 residues. CDR3 region: CASSLTGWGQETQYF. The CDR3 coding sequence is TGTGCCAGCAGTTTAACAGGTTGGGGCCAAGAGACCCAGTACTTC.

This clonotype was seen ten or more times. The rearrangement joins TRBV10-3 to TRBJ2-3, with 11 bases fitting TRBD2. J lost 3 bases, V lost 7 bases, and 6 bases had no gene match. This CDR3 is built from 15 residues. In germline, CDR1 is ENHRY, CDR2 SYGVKD. CDR3 sequence reads: CAIKILAGGTDTQYF. Written as DNA, the CDR3 is TGTGCCATCAAGATTCTAGCGGGAGGTACAGATACGCAGTATTTT.

The sample holds a few counts of this clonotype. The J gene is TRBJ1-1, the V gene TRBV12-3 or TRBV12-4, with D possibly matching TRBD1 (6 bases). Trimming took 6 bases from V and 7 from J, leaving 15 bases between them. CDR3 length: 13 residues. The CDR3 region is CASSKDRTIEAFF. The CDR3 DNA reads as TGTGCCAGCAGCAAGGACAGAACCATTGAAGCTTTCTTT.